This TCR beta chain was captured by sequencing in a study of cytomegalovirus exposure and HLA in healthy donors. Study overall: T cells numbering around 180 million yielded 117 million unique TCR beta sequences in an earlier analysis. General observations from the study: It is likely that the observed cluster of highly shared sequence variants was a sequencing artifact. A link between a missense DCLRE1C variant and TCR beta V- and J-gene trimming emerged from a later analysis.

In regard to this clone: Antigen unknown.

Donors likely had unrecorded immune exposures despite being nominally healthy when sampled. Germline V gene lookup returns CDR1 MGHRA and CDR2 YSYEKL. V lost 4 bases and J lost 7; bases outside the gene matches: 8. The CDR3 extends over 15 amino acids. Primers: 60 Vbeta forward and 13 Jbeta reverse. Clones were read by immunoSEQ multiplex PCR, and TCRdb kept only the in-frame ones, dropping some. The sample gives approximately 150,000 clones, 60% to 85% of which show up once; 3.7% is in the top ten. The receptor's source is a man aged 25-40 years in good health and CMV-seropositive. The V and J genes are TRBV4-1 and TRBJ1-4; 8 bases are shared with TRBD1. Sequenced material: PBMCs. CDR3 loop: CASSLFTGGGEKLFF. The CDR3 DNA reads as TGCGCCAGCAGCCTTTTTACAGGGGGGGGTGAAAAACTGTTTTTT.